Judged by abundance, the clone carrying this T cell receptor (beta chain) is medium-sized (0.01 to 0.1%). V was clipped by 5 bases and J by 3 bases, with 17 bases between them. Germline CDR1 MNHEY, CDR2 SMNVEV (reference sequence). The CDR3 runs 15 residues. This sample was taken from a study of T and B cells in COVID-19 patients. BIOMED2 TRB-A/B primer pools were used in multiplex TRB PCR. MiXCR was run by TCRdb on the multiplex PCR reads, yielding one entry per CDR3 protein. The table lists about 16,000 distinct CDR3 sequences, 27% of them singletons. From blood, about 250-500 ng of genomic DNA served as TRB template.

This sequence joins TRBV27 and TRBJ2-7; D perhaps matches TRBD1 (6 bases). Sequenced material: blood. The TCR originated in a human donor who had recovered from COVID-19. CDR3: CASSLRDIDGYEQYF. CDR3 DNA sequence: TGTGCCAGCAGTCTAAGGGACATCGACGGCTACGAGCAGTACTTC.